This is a list of T cell receptor beta chains from one sample in a study of T-cell memory formation after mild COVID-19. TCRdb independently ran MiXCR on the 5' RACE reads; one entry per CDR3 protein. The table shows fewer than 250,000 distinct CDR3 sequences, with 10% occurring only once. Sequencing used PBMCs or a T cell subset sorted from them (not recorded which). These receptors came from a man in his late teens or twenties who had mild COVID-19 (a few samples of this study predate the infection). Cell type and time point are not known. CDR3s leave out the opening cysteine and the closing phenylalanine or tryptophan.

v_gene	j_gene	CDR3aa
TRBV5-5	TRBJ2-3	ASSLVAGSSTDTQY
TRBV11-2	TRBJ1-1	ASSPLGRPEAF
TRBV6-5	TRBJ2-3	ASRLDSDTQY
TRBV20-1	TRBJ2-1	SARDPRGGPNEQF
TRBV7-9	TRBJ2-3	ASSAITDTQY
TRBV20-1	TRBJ1-5	SAITGSNQPQH
TRBV6-5	TRBJ1-1	ASRSRGHGTEAF
TRBV3-1	TRBJ2-1	ASSQGTSGGSVEQF
TRBV5-1	TRBJ2-3	ASTVAASTDTQY
TRBV11-2	TRBJ1-2	ASRSPWGVKGHGYT
TRBV6-5	TRBJ1-2	ASSSGQALYGYT
TRBV2	TRBJ1-1	ASSEIFRPTEAF
TRBV6-5	TRBJ1-2	ASSYWTGLNYGYT